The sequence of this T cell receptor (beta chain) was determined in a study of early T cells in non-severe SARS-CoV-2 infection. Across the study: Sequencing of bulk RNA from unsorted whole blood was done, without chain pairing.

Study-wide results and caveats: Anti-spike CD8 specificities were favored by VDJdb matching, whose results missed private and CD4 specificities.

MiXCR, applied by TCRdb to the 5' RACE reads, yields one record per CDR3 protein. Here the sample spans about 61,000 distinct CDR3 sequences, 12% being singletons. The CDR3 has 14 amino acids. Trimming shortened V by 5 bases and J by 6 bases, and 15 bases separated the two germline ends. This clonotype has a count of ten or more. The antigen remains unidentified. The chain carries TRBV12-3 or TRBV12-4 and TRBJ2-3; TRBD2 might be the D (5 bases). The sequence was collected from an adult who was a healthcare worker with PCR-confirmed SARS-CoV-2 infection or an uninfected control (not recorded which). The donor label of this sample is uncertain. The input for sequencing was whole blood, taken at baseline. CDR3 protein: CASSTLRGTDTQYF. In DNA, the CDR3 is TGTGCCAGCAGTACCCTCCGGGGAACCGATACGCAGTATTTT.